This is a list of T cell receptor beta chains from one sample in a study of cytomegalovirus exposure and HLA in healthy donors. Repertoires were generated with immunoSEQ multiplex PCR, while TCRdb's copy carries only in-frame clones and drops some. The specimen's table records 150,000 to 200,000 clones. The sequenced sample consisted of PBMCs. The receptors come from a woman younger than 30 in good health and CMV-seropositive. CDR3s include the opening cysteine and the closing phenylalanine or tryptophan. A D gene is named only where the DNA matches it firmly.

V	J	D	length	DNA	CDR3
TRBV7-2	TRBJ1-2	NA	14	TGTGCCAGCAGCTTAGGAGGTCCCAACTATGGCTACACCTTC	CASSLGGPNYGYTF
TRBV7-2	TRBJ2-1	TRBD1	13	TGTGCCAGCAGGATCCAGGGGGTCTATGAGCAGTTCTTC	CASRIQGVYEQFF
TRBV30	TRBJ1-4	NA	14	TGTGCCTGGAGTAACACAGGGCTCGGTGAAAAACTGTTTTTT	CAWSNTGLGEKLFF
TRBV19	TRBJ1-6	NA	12	TGTGCCAGTCGGGAGTTTAATTCACCCCTCCACTTT	CASREFNSPLHF
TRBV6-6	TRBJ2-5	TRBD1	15	TGTGCCAGCAGTCAAGGGACAGGGGTTACGGAGACCCAGTACTTC	CASSQGTGVTETQYF
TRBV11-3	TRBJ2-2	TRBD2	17	TGTGCCAGCAGCCCCCCCCTAGCGCCCGGGGGGGCCGGGGAGCTGTTTTTT	CASSPPLAPGGAGELFF
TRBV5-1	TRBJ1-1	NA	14	TGCGCCAGCAGCTTGACAGCGGGGGCTACTGAAGCTTTCTTT	CASSLTAGATEAFF
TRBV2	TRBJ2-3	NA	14	TGTGCCAGCAGGCGAGCGGAAAGCGCAGATACGCAGTATTTT	CASRRAESADTQYF
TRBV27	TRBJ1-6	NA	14	TGTGCCAGCAGTCCGGTCGGTACGAGGTCACCCCTCCACTTT	CASSPVGTRSPLHF
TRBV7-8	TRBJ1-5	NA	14	TGTGCCAGCAGCGTACAGGGCGACAATCAGCCCCAGCATTTT	CASSVQGDNQPQHF
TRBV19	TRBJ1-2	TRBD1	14	TGTGCCAGTAGTACCCGGGACAGTATTTATGGCTACACCTTC	CASSTRDSIYGYTF
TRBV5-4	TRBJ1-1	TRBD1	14	TGTGCCAGCAGCTTGTCCAGGGGGCGGACTGAAGCTTTCTTT	CASSLSRGRTEAFF
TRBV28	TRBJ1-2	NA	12	TGTGCCAGCAGTTGGTCAGGGGATGGCTACACCTTC	CASSWSGDGYTF
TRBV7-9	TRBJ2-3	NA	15	TGTGCCAGCAGGTCCCGGGGTGGGAGCACAGATACGCAGTATTTT	CASRSRGGSTDTQYF